These 5 T cell receptor beta chains originate from one sample sequenced in a study of regulatory T cells in long-lasting Graves disease (dated by TCRdb to 2020 to 2023). The time point label corresponds to: persistent/refractory GD, antithyroid drugs over 5 years with positive TRAb. For both TCR sequencing and RNA sequencing, RNA was extracted from PBMCs using TRIzol. Library preparation was by multiplex PCR. These reads were obtained on an Illumina HiSeq 4000. iRepertoire HTBI primers and Arm-PCR amplification of CDR3 regions were used to construct TCR beta libraries. Clones were called with MiXCR by TCRdb after fastp trimmed the public reads at Q25, and only in-frame beta chains were retained. Each entry is one CDR3 protein sequence, shown with its most common DNA and genes. In this sample the table shows 430,000 or so distinct CDR3 sequences, 21% of which occur a single time. The ten largest clones represent roughly 13% of the sample.

The material was peripheral blood mononuclear cells (PBMCs), obtained when the disease was refractory, from a patient treated with antithyroid drugs. The source is a female donor with Graves disease.

This clonotype was observed at least ten times. The chain carries TRBV7-9 and TRBJ2-5; D is unresolved. Trimming removed 6 bases from V and 2 bases from J, with 7 bases in between. The CDR3 runs to 12 residues. Germline V CDR1 and CDR2: SEHNR, FQNEAQ (reference sequence). CDR3 residues: CASSPPQETQYF. The CDR3 region has the DNA TGTGCCAGCAGTCCCCCTCAAGAGACCCAGTACTTC.

This clonotype was observed a few times. V and J are TRBV30 and TRBJ1-2; TRBD1 is a possible D gene (5 bases). This CDR3 contains 15 residues. Germline assignment: CDR1 GTSNPN and CDR2 SVGIG (reference sequence). V lost 0 bases, J lost 4 bases, and 15 bases lay in between. The CDR3 sequence is CAWSVWGGDGYGYTF. The CDR3 region has the DNA TGTGCCTGGAGTGTTTGGGGTGGGGACGGCTATGGCTACACCTTC.

This clonotype was counted once. The CDR3 region is CSARVDSEQFF. The CDR3 region has the DNA TGCAGTGCTAGAGTTGACAGTGAGCAGTTCTTC. The gene calls are TRBV20-1 and TRBJ2-1, with D perhaps TRBD1 (5 bases). Germline values: CDR1 DFQATT, CDR2 SNEGSKA (reference sequence). The CDR3 has 11 amino acids. Trimming pared 1 base from V and 9 bases from J, leaving 7 bases between.

This clonotype was counted many times. The chain couples TRBV29-1 to TRBJ2-5; D perhaps matches TRBD2 (6 bases). Trimming pared 1 base from V and 0 bases from J, leaving 9 bases between. This CDR3 spans 14 amino acids. The germline V gene has CDR1 SQVTM and CDR2 ANQGSEA. The DNA of the CDR3 is TGCAGCGTTGAAGGCGAGCGGGACCAAGAGACCCAGTACTTC. Translation: CSVEGERDQETQYF.

This clonotype has more than one count but fewer than ten. The chain recombines TRBV5-4 with TRBJ2-7; 7 nucleotides match TRBD1. The V segment lost 3 bases and the J segment 2 bases; nucleotides outside the gene matches: 5. Germline CDR1 reads SGHNT; CDR2 reads YYREEE (reference sequence). The CDR3 spans 14 residues. The chain's CDR3 is CASSSGTETYEQYF. The CDR3 nucleotides are TGTGCCAGCAGCTCCGGGACAGAAACCTACGAGCAGTACTTC. Full variable domain (rest looked up from reference TRBV5-4 and TRBJ2-7): ETGVTQSPTHLIKTRGQQVTLRCSSQSGHNTVSWYQQALGQGPQFIFQYYREEENGRGNFPPRFSGLQFPNYSSELNVNALELDDSALYLCASSSGTETYEQYFGPGTRLTVT.